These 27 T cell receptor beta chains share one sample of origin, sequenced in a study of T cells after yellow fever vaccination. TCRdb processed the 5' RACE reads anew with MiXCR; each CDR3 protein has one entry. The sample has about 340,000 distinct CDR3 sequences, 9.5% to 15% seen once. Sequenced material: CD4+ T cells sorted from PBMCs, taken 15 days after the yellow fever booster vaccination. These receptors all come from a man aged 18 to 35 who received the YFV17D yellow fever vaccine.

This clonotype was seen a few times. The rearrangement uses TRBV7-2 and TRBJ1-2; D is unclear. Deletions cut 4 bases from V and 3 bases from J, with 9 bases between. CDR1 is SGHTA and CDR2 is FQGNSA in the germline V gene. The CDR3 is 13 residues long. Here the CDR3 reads CASSYNWDYGYTF. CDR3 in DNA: TGTGCCAGCAGCTACAACTGGGACTATGGCTACACCTTC. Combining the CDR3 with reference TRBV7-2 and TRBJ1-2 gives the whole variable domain GAGVSQSPSNKVTEKGKDVELRCDPISGHTALYWYRQSLGQGLEFLIYFQGNSAPDKSGLPSDRFSAERTGGSVSTLTIQRTQQEDSAVYLCASSYNWDYGYTFGSGTRLTVV.

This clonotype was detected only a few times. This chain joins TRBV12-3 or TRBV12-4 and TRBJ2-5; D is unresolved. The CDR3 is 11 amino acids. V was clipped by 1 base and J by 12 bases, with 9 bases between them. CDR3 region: CASSLDRREYF. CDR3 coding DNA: TGTGCCAGCAGTTTAGACAGACGGGAGTACTTC.

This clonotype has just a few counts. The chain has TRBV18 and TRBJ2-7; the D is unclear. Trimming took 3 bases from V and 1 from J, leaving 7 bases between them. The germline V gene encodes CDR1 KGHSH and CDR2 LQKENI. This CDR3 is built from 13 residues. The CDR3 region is CASSPPGSYEQYV. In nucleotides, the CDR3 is TGTGCCAGCTCACCGCCCGGGTCCTACGAGCAGTACGTC.

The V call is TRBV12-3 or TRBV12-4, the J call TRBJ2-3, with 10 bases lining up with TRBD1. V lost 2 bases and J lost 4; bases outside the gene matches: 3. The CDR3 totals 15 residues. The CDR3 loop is CASSLFGTGADTQYF. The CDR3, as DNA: TGTGCCAGCAGTTTATTTGGGACAGGGGCAGATACGCAGTATTTT.

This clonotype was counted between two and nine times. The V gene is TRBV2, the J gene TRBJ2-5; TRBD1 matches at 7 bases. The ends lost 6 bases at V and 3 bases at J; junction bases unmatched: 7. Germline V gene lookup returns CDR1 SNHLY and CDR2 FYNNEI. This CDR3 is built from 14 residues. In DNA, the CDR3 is TGTGCCAGCAGAGCCGGGACAGATGAAGAGACCCAGTACTTC. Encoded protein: CASRAGTDEETQYF. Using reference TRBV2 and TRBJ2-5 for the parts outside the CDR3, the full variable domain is EPEVTQTPSHQVTQMGQEVILRCVPISNHLYFYWYRQILGQKVEFLVSFYNNEISEKSEIFDDQFSVERPDGSNFTLKIRSTKLEDSAMYFCASRAGTDEETQYFGPGTRLLVL.

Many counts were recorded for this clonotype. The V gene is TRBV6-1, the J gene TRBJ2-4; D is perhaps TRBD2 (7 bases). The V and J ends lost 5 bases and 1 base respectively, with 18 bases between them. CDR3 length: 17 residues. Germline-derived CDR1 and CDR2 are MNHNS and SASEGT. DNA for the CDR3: TGTGCCAGCAGTAGTTTTGGGGGGGCTAACGCCAAAAACATTCAGTACTTC. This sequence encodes CASSSFGGANAKNIQYF.

The CDR3 region has the DNA TGTGCCATCAGTGAAGACCGATCGGCTTTCTTT. Its protein is CAISEDRSAFF. This chain links TRBV10-3 with TRBJ1-1, with D hard to call. The CDR3 covers 11 residues. CDR1 and CDR2 from the germline V gene are ENHRY and SYGVKD. With 3 bases removed from V and 11 bases from J, the gap between germline ends came to 10 bases.

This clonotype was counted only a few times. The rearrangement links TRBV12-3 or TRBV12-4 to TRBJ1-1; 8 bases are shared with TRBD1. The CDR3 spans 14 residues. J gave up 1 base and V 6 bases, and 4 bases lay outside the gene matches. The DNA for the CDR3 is TGTGCCAGCAGCAGACAGGGGAGGAACACTGAAGCTTTCTTT. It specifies CASSRQGRNTEAFF.

The CDR3 sequence: CASSHAEAPQHF. CDR3 bases: TGTGCCAGCAGCCATGCGGAAGCGCCCCAGCATTTT. This chain joins TRBV2 and TRBJ1-5; D ambiguous. V dropped 6 bases and J dropped 9 bases, with 12 bases sitting between them. The CDR3 totals 12 residues. Germline values: CDR1 SNHLY, CDR2 FYNNEI.

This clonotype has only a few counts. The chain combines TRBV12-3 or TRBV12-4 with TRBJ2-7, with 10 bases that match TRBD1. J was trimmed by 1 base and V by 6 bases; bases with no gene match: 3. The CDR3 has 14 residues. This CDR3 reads CASSRTGGSYEQYF. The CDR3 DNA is TGTGCCAGCAGCCGGACAGGGGGATCCTACGAGCAGTACTTC.

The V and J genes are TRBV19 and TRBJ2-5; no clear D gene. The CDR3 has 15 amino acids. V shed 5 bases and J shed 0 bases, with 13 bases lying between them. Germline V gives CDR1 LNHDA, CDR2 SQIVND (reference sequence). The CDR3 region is CASSRAVGDQETQYF. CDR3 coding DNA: TGTGCCAGTAGTCGGGCGGTGGGCGACCAAGAGACCCAGTACTTC. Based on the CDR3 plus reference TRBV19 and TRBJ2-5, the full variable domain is DGGITQSPKYLFRKEGQNVTLSCEQNLNHDAMYWYRQDPGQGLRLIYYSQIVNDFQKGDIAEGYSVSREKKESFPLTVTSAQKNPTAFYLCASSRAVGDQETQYFGPGTRLLVL.

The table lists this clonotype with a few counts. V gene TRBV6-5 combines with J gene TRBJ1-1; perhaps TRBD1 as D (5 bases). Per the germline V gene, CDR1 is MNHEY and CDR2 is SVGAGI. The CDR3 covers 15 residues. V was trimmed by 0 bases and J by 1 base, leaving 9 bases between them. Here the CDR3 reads CASSYSRQRNTEAFF. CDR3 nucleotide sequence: TGTGCCAGCAGTTACTCGAGACAGCGGAACACTGAAGCTTTCTTT.

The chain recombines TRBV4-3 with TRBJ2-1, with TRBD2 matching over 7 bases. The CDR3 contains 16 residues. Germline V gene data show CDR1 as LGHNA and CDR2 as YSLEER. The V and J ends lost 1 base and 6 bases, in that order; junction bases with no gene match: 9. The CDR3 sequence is CASSQVRSSGANEQFF. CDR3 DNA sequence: TGCGCCAGCAGCCAAGTTCGATCAAGCGGGGCCAATGAGCAGTTCTTC.

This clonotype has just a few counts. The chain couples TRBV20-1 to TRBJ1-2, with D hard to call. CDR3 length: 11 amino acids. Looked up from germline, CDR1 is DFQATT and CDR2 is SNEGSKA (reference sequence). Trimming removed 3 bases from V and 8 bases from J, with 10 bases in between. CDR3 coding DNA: TGCAGTGCTAGGCCGACCCTCGGCTACACCTTC. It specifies CSARPTLGYTF.

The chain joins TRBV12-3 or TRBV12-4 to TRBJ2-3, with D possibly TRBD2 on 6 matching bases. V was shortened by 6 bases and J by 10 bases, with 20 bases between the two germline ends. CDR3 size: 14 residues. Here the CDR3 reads CASSREGRGVPQYF. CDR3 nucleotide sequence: TGTGCCAGCAGCCGTGAGGGTCGCGGGGTCCCGCAGTATTTT.

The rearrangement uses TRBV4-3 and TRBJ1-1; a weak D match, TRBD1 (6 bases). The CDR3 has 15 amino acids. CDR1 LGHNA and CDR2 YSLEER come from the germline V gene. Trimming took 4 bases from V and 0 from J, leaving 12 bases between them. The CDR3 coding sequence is TGCGCCAGCAGCCCCCTAGGGGGGATGAACACTGAAGCTTTCTTT. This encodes CASSPLGGMNTEAFF.

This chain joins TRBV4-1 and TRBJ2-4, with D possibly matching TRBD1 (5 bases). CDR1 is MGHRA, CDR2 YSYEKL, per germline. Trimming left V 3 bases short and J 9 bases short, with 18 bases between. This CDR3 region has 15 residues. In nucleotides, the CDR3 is TGCGCCAGCAGCCAGGCCACGGACGCGCAGGGCATTCAGTACTTC. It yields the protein CASSQATDAQGIQYF.

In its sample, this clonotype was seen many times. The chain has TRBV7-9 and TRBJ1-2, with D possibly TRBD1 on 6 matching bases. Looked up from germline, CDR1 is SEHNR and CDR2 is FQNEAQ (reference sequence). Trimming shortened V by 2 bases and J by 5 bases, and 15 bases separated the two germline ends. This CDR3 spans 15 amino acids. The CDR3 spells CASSLLGGPSYGYTF. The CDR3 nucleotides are TGTGCCAGCAGCTTATTGGGGGGGCCAAGTTATGGCTACACCTTC.

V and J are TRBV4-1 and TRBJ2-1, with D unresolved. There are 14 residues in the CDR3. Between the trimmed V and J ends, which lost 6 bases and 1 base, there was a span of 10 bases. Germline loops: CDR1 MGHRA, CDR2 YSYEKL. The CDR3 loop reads CASRGRVSYNEQFF. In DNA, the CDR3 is TGCGCCAGCAGGGGCAGAGTTTCCTACAATGAGCAGTTCTTC.

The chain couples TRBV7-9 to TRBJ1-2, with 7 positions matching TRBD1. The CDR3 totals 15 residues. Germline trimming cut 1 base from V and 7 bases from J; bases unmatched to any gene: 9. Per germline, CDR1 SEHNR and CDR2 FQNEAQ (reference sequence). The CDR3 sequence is CASSLDVLGGGGYTF. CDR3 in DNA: TGTGCCAGCAGCTTAGACGTACTAGGGGGCGGTGGCTACACCTTC.

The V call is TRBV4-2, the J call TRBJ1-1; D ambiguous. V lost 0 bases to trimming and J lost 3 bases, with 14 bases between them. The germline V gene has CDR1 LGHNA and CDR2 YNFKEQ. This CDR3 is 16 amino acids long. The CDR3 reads CASSQDRKGRDTEAFF. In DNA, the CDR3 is TGTGCCAGCAGCCAAGATAGGAAGGGTAGGGACACTGAAGCTTTCTTT.

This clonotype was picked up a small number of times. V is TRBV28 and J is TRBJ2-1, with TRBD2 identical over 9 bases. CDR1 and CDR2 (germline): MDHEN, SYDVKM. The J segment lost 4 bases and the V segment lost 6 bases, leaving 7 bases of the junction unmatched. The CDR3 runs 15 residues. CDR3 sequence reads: CASRNLAGEYNEQFF. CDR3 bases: TGTGCCAGCAGAAACTTAGCGGGGGAGTACAATGAGCAGTTCTTC.

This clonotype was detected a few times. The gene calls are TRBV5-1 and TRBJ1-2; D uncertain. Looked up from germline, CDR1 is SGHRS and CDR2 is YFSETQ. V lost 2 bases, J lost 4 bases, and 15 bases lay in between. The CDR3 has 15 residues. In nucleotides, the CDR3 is TGCGCCAGCAGCTTCCTTGGTCGGGGTGGCTATGGCTACACCTTC. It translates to CASSFLGRGGYGYTF. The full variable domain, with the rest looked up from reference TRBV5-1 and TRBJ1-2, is KAGVTQTPRYLIKTRGQQVTLSCSPISGHRSVSWYQQTPGQGLQFLFEYFSETQRNKGNFPGRFSGRQFSNSRSEMNVSTLELGDSALYLCASSFLGRGGYGYTFGSGTRLTVV.

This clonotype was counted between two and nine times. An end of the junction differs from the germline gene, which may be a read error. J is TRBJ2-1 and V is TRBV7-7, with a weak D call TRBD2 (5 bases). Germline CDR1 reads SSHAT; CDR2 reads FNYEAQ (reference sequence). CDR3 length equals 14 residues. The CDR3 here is CASSTRASGSEQFF. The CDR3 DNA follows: TGTGCTAGCAGCACACGAGCGTCGGGGTCTGAGCAGTTCTTC.

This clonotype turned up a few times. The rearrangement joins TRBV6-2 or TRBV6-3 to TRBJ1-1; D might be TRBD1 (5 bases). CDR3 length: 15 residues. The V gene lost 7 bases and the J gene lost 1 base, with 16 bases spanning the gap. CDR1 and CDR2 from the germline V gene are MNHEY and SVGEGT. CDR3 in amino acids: CASTPPGGRNTEAFF. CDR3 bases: TGTGCCAGCACCCCCCCTGGGGGTCGGAACACTGAAGCTTTCTTT.

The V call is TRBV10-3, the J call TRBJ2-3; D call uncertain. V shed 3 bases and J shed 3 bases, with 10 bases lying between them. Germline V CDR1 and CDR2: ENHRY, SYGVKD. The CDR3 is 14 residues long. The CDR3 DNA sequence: TGTGCCATCAGTGAAAGTTTTTTGACAGATACGCAGTATTTT. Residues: CAISESFLTDTQYF.

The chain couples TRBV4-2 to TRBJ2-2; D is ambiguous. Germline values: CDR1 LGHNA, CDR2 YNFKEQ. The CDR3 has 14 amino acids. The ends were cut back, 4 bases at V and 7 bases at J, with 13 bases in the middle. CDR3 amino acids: CASSRGLGDGELFF. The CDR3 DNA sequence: TGTGCCAGCAGCCGCGGCCTCGGCGACGGGGAGCTGTTTTTT.